This TCR beta chain was observed in a study of tumor and adjacent non-tumor tissue in lung cancer. Study-wide context: About 4.2 million productive TCRbeta reads were obtained per sample on average.

CDR1 MNHNY and CDR2 SVGAGI come from the germline V gene (reference sequence). There are 21 residues in the CDR3. V was pared by 0 bases and J by 3 bases, with 16 bases of the junction left unmatched. In this sample, this clonotype turned up many times. Its specificity is unknown. This sample's RNA came from whole unsorted tissue. Distant lung tissue was collected more than 3 cm away from the tumor edge. Chemotherapy-naive patients with new lung cancer underwent thoracic surgery in China, August–late 2014. TCRbeta libraries were built with three rounds of nested PCR, modified from ARM-PCR. TCRdb used MiXCR to reprocess the multiplex PCR reads, holding one entry per CDR3 protein. This sample carries 85,000 to 130,000 distinct CDR3 sequences, 65% of them seen once, and the ten largest clones take around a fifth. Overall study findings and caveats: Higher tumor TCR diversity was associated with shorter survival.

Input material: distant non-tumor lung tissue. The chain is built from TRBV6-6 and TRBJ2-1; 11 positions agree with TRBD2. The sequence was obtained from a man aged 25 to 40 with non-small cell lung cancer. The CDR3 is CASSYSIEVTRTSGFYNEQFF. CDR3 DNA sequence: TGTGCCAGCAGTTACTCGATCGAGGTTACCAGGACTAGCGGGTTCTACAATGAGCAGTTCTTC.